Listed below are T cell receptor beta chains from one sample, sequenced in a study of control samples from healthy donors and cancer patients. Some clones are missing from TCRdb's copy, which holds only in-frame ones; the method was immunoSEQ multiplex PCR. Counted here are some 120,000 clones, approximately 92% occurring once; the ten biggest clones make up over 0.5%. Specimen: PBMCs. These receptor sequences come from a man older than 75 with head and neck cancer. CDR3s include the opening cysteine and the closing phenylalanine or tryptophan. The D gene is left open where the match is weak. The size field is filled for only some rows; it gives once, few, many or a size class.

NA	NA	TRBV11-2	TRBJ1-6	CASSSSGIYNSPLHF	TGTGCCAGCAGCTCCTCTGGGATTTATAATTCACCCCTCCACTTT
NA	NA	TRBV7-2	TRBJ2-7	CASSSYEQYF	TGTGCCAGCAGCTCCTACGAGCAGTACTTC
NA	NA	TRBV12-5	TRBJ2-7	CASGLVSGSAPSEQYF	TGTGCTAGTGGTTTGGTATCCGGGAGCGCGCCGAGCGAGCAGTACTTC
NA	NA	TRBV12-2	TRBJ2-7	CASRTSGTSGTHSYEQYF	TGTGCAAGTCGCACCTCCGGGACTAGCGGGACTCATTCCTACGAGCAGTACTTC
TRBD1	NA	TRBV25-1	TRBJ2-2	CASSLGQGDTGELFF	TGTGCCAGCAGTTTAGGGCAGGGGGACACCGGGGAGCTGTTTTTT
TRBD2	NA	TRBV6-4	TRBJ2-1	CASSDGKREVDEQFF	TGTGCCAGCAGTGACGGGAAGCGGGAGGTCGATGAGCAGTTCTTC
TRBD2	NA	TRBV6-2/TRBV6-3	TRBJ2-1	CASSYSTSGKGNEQFF	TGTGCCAGCAGTTACTCGACTAGCGGGAAGGGTAATGAGCAGTTCTTC
NA	NA	TRBV7-6	TRBJ2-1	CASSLRPYNEQFF	TGTGCCAGCAGCCTTCGACCCTACAATGAGCAGTTCTTC
TRBD1	NA	TRBV7-2	TRBJ1-2	CASSLVRTGNGYTF	TGTGCCAGCAGCTTAGTAAGGACAGGGAATGGCTACACCTTC
TRBD1	NA	TRBV19	TRBJ1-4	CASSRQGTTIEKLFF	TGTGCCAGTAGCAGACAGGGGACAACGATCGAAAAACTGTTTTTT
NA	NA	TRBV12-3/TRBV12-4	TRBJ2-5	CASTLIGGETQYF	TGTGCCAGCACCCTTATAGGGGGGGAGACCCAGTACTTC
NA	few	TRBV30	TRBJ2-1	CAWRGGAVFPFNNEQFF	TGTGCCTGGAGGGGGGGGGCGGTCTTCCCTTTTAACAATGAGCAGTTCTTC
NA	NA	TRBV14	TRBJ2-5	CASSQQGLYQETQYF	TGTGCCAGCAGCCAACAGGGCCTTTACCAAGAGACCCAGTACTTC
NA	NA	TRBV11-2	TRBJ2-5	CASSLRGTQYF	TGTGCCAGCAGCCTTCGTGGGACCCAGTACTTC
NA	NA	TRBV2	TRBJ1-2	CASRPDPPVFGYTF	TGTGCCAGCAGACCCGACCCCCCCGTCTTCGGCTACACCTTC
TRBD2	once	TRBV5-1	TRBJ2-2	CASSLTGGDTGELFF	TGCGCCAGCAGCTTGACGGGAGGGGACACCGGGGAGCTGTTTTTT
NA	NA	TRBV19	TRBJ2-3	CASSIEGRRTQYF	TGTGCCAGTAGTATAGAAGGCCGGCGTACGCAGTATTTT
NA	NA	TRBV3-1/TRBV3-2	TRBJ2-2	CASSQEGRNTGELFF	TGTGCCAGCAGCCAAGAAGGACGAAACACCGGGGAGCTGTTTTTT
NA	NA	TRBV14	TRBJ2-7	CASSQGWTVIAYEQYF	TGTGCCAGCAGCCAAGGTTGGACAGTCATAGCCTACGAGCAGTACTTC
NA	NA	TRBV9	TRBJ1-3	CASSVVGKGNTIYF	TGTGCCAGCAGCGTAGTAGGGAAAGGAAACACCATATATTTT
NA	NA	TRBV3-1/TRBV3-2	TRBJ1-1	CASSSTAEAFF	TGTGCCAGCAGCTCGACAGCAGAAGCTTTCTTT
NA	NA	TRBV5-1	TRBJ2-3	CASSPDSVPTDTQYF	TGCGCCAGCAGCCCGGACTCAGTCCCCACAGATACGCAGTATTTT
TRBD1	NA	TRBV3-1/TRBV3-2	TRBJ1-1	CASSHHPGTVTEAFF	TGTGCCAGCAGCCATCACCCCGGGACAGTCACTGAAGCTTTCTTT
NA	NA	TRBV18	TRBJ1-2	CASSPPGKGGYTF	TGTGCCAGCTCACCACCGGGAAAGGGAGGCTACACCTTC
NA	NA	TRBV5-1	TRBJ2-2	CASSLALKDRLAGGELFF	TGCGCCAGCAGCTTGGCTCTAAAGGACCGGCTAGCAGGCGGGGAGCTGTTTTTT
NA	NA	TRBV5-5	TRBJ1-4	CASSLVGQRLEKLFF	TGTGCCAGCAGCTTGGTCGGCCAGAGACTTGAAAAACTGTTTTTT
TRBD1	few	TRBV7-9	TRBJ1-1	CASSPRGGQGDTEAFF	TGTGCCAGCAGCCCCAGGGGGGGACAGGGTGACACTGAAGCTTTCTTT
TRBD2	NA	TRBV7-9	TRBJ2-4	CASSTPTASGGRGNIQYF	TGTGCCAGCAGCACCCCCACGGCTAGCGGGGGCCGTGGGAACATTCAGTACTTC
TRBD2	few	TRBV12-5	TRBJ2-7	CASGGGSEQYF	TGTGCTAGTGGCGGGGGGTCCGAGCAGTACTTC
NA	once	TRBV6-6	TRBJ2-7	CASSYWTTSSYEQYF	TGTGCCAGCAGTTATTGGACGACCAGCTCCTACGAGCAGTACTTC
NA	NA	TRBV3-1/TRBV3-2	TRBJ2-1	CASSQDPGTGGFF	TGTGCCAGCAGCCAAGATCCCGGGACTGGCGGGTTCTTC
NA	NA	TRBV7-2	TRBJ2-1	CASSLGTGPYNEQFF	TGTGCCAGCAGCTTAGGGACCGGCCCGTACAATGAGCAGTTCTTC
NA	NA	TRBV5-1	TRBJ2-6	CASSFDGLPGIGANVLTF	TGCGCCAGCAGCTTCGACGGGTTGCCCGGTATAGGGGCCAACGTCCTGACTTTC
NA	NA	TRBV5-1	TRBJ1-2	CASSLAANYGYTF	TGCGCCAGCAGCTTGGCGGCGAACTATGGCTACACCTTC
TRBD1	NA	TRBV2	TRBJ1-6	CASSNRGNNSPLHF	TGTGCCAGCAGTAACAGGGGGAATAATTCACCCCTCCACTTT
NA	NA	TRBV10-1	TRBJ2-2	CASSGSKGRGNTGELFF	TGCGCCAGCAGTGGGTCGAAGGGACGGGGGAACACCGGGGAGCTGTTTTTT
NA	NA	TRBV9	TRBJ1-2	CASSVEIGRGYGYTF	TGTGCCAGCAGCGTAGAAATAGGGAGAGGGTATGGCTACACCTTC
TRBD2	NA	TRBV2	TRBJ2-5	CAGPRGDQETQYF	TGTGCCGGTCCCCGGGGGGATCAAGAGACCCAGTACTTC
NA	NA	TRBV21-1	TRBJ2-3	CALSSKRGNRQGTQYF	TGTGCCCTCAGCAGCAAAAGAGGAAACCGGCAGGGGACGCAGTATTTT
TRBD2	NA	TRBV19	TRBJ2-1	CASSISLAENEQFF	TGTGCCAGTAGTATTAGTCTAGCGGAAAATGAGCAGTTCTTC
NA	NA	TRBV4-3	TRBJ2-2	CASSQEEGMNTGELFF	TGCGCCAGCAGCCAAGAGGAGGGGATGAACACCGGGGAGCTGTTTTTT
TRBD1	NA	TRBV9	TRBJ2-1	CASSVVGTGSVNEQFF	TGTGCCAGCAGCGTAGTGGGGACAGGTTCAGTAAATGAGCAGTTCTTC
TRBD2	NA	TRBV11-2	TRBJ2-3	CASSHSTGGTSTDTQYF	TGTGCCAGCAGCCATAGCACGGGGGGAACGAGCACAGATACGCAGTATTTT
NA	NA	TRBV4-1	TRBJ1-1	CASSPSRGSTEAFF	TGCGCCAGCAGCCCCAGCAGGGGTTCAACTGAAGCTTTCTTT
NA	medium-sized	TRBV10-3	TRBJ1-4	CARGFFAGAGREEKLFF	TGTGCCAGGGGTTTCTTTGCAGGGGCAGGTAGAGAGGAAAAACTGTTTTTT
NA	NA	TRBV7-2	TRBJ1-3	CASSRRRSSGAGNTIYF	TGTGCCAGCAGCAGGCGACGGTCCTCCGGCGCGGGAAACACCATATATTTT
NA	NA	TRBV7-2	TRBJ2-7	CASSLNRAYEQYF	TGTGCCAGCAGCTTAAACAGGGCCTACGAGCAGTACTTC